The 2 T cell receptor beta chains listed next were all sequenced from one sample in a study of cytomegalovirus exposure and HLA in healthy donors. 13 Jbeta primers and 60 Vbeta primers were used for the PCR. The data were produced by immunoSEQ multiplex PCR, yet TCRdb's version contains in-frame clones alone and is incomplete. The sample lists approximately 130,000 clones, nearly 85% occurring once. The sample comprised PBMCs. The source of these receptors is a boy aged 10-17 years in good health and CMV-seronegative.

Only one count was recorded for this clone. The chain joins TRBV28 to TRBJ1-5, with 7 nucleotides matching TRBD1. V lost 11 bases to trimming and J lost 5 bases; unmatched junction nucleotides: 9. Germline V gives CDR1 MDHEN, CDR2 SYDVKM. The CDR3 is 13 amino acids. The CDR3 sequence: CAAKDREDQPQHF. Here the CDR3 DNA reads TGTGCCGCAAAAGACAGGGAAGATCAGCCCCAGCATTTT.

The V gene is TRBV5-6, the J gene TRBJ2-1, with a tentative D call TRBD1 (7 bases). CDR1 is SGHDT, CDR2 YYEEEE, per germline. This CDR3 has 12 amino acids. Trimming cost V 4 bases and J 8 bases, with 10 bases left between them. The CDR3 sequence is CASSPRGDEQFF. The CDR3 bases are TGTGCCAGCAGCCCCAGGGGGGATGAGCAGTTCTTC.